These 21 T cell receptor beta chains originate from one sample sequenced in a study of T cell repertoires in cytomegalovirus infection. TCRdb re-analysed the reads in MiXCR, keeping a single row per CDR3 protein. The repertoire holds approximately 700,000 distinct CDR3 sequences, 35% seen once, with more than 2.5% in the top ten. What was sequenced was PBMCs. These receptors originate from a human donor in good health (CMV status not recorded). Some clones in this sample may be carry-over from other donors' samples.

The rearrangement links TRBV10-3 to TRBJ1-3, with TRBD1 as a possible D gene (5 bases). This CDR3 is built from 15 residues. The V end was cut by 10 bases, the J end by 0 bases, with 16 bases between. In germline, CDR1 is ENHRY, CDR2 SYGVKD. The CDR3 protein is CATGDGGLSGNTIYF. CDR3 DNA: TGTGCCACCGGGGACGGCGGGCTCTCTGGAAACACCATATATTTT.

V gene TRBV6-1 combines with J gene TRBJ1-5, with D hard to call. CDR3 size: 13 residues. V dropped 8 bases and J dropped 0 bases, with 8 bases sitting between them. Germline CDR1 is MNHNS and CDR2 is SASEGT. CDR3: CASGPTSNQPQHF. The DNA of the CDR3 is TGTGCCAGCGGACCGACTAGCAATCAGCCCCAGCATTTT.

The chain carries TRBV5-6 and TRBJ2-2, with unresolved D. V was shortened by 0 bases and J by 8 bases, with 11 bases between the two germline ends. Germline V gives CDR1 SGHDT, CDR2 YYEEEE. The CDR3 totals 14 residues. The CDR3 sequence is CASSLGPMGGELFF. CDR3 nucleotide sequence: TGTGCCAGCAGCTTGGGACCGATGGGGGGGGAGCTGTTTTTT. Supplemented by reference TRBV5-6 and TRBJ2-2, the full variable domain reads DAGVTQSPTHLIKTRGQQVTLRCSPKSGHDTVSWYQQALGQGPQFIFQYYEEEERQRGNFPDRFSGHQFPNYSSELNVNALLLGDSALYLCASSLGPMGGELFFGEGSRLTVL.

This clonotype has at least ten counts. The chain recombines TRBV7-2 with TRBJ2-3; 7 bases match TRBD2. Germline V gene sequence: CDR1 SGHTA, CDR2 FQGNSA. J was trimmed by 4 bases and V by 3 bases; bases with no gene match: 10. CDR3 length: 16 residues. The CDR3 DNA sequence: TGTGCCAGCAGCTTCCCGACTAGCTTGGTCGCAGATACGCAGTATTTT. It codes for CASSFPTSLVADTQYF.

This clonotype was detected only once. The rearrangement joins TRBV4-2 to TRBJ1-2; D may be TRBD1 (6 bases). Per the germline V gene, CDR1 is LGHNA and CDR2 is YNFKEQ. The CDR3 has 13 residues. V lost 4 bases, J lost 8 bases, and 14 bases lay in between. The CDR3 region is CASSPATGYGYTF. The CDR3 DNA sequence: TGTGCCAGCAGCCCAGCCACAGGGTACGGCTACACCTTC.

V usage is TRBV25-1 and J usage is TRBJ2-7; perhaps TRBD1 as D (6 bases). V lost 2 bases and J lost 2, with 7 bases in between. Looked up from germline, CDR1 is MGHDK and CDR2 is SYGVNS. This CDR3 contains 13 residues. The CDR3 DNA reads as TGTGCCAGCAGTGAAGGGGACACCTACGAGCAGTACTTC. Its protein product is CASSEGDTYEQYF.

The count of this clonotype is one. The chain joins TRBV6-2 or TRBV6-3 to TRBJ1-2; 12 nucleotides align to TRBD1. The CDR3 runs to 14 residues. Unmatched junction bases numbered 11, after V lost 10 bases and J lost 8 bases. The germline V gene encodes CDR1 MNHEY and CDR2 SVGEGT. The CDR3 sequence: CATRDRGREGGYTF. The CDR3 DNA reads TGTGCCACCCGGGACAGGGGGCGCGAAGGAGGCTACACCTTC.

About this clonotype: This sequence may be a read error, since a much larger clone differs from it by one base. The chain employs TRBV6-6 and TRBJ1-4, with TRBD1 identical over 7 bases. Trimming removed 2 bases from V and 5 bases from J; junction bases left unmatched: 5. The CDR3 consists of 15 residues. Germline assignment: CDR1 MNHNY and CDR2 SVGAGI (reference sequence). As DNA, the CDR3 is TGTGCCAGCAGTTACGTGGACAGGACGAATGAAAAACTGTTTTTT. Translating it yields CASSYVDRTNEKLFF.

This clonotype was picked up many times. V gene TRBV27 combines with J gene TRBJ2-1; D is possibly TRBD1 (5 bases). Germline loops: CDR1 MNHEY, CDR2 SMNVEV (reference sequence). This CDR3 is built from 14 residues. Trimming pared 6 bases from V and 1 base from J, leaving 10 bases between. CDR3 bases: TGTGCCAGCAGCTTAAGGGGTTCCTACAATGAGCAGTTCTTC. Protein: CASSLRGSYNEQFF.

V and J are TRBV7-2 and TRBJ2-5; 10 positions match TRBD2. Per germline, CDR1 SGHTA and CDR2 FQGNSA. Trimming at V came to 1 base and at J to 2 bases, leaving 10 bases not matched to a gene. The CDR3 totals 18 residues. DNA of the CDR3: TGTGCCAGCAGCTTAGTTGCTAGCGGGAGCCCTCAGCAAGAGACCCAGTACTTC. As protein: CASSLVASGSPQQETQYF.

This clonotype was observed a few times. This sequence joins TRBV6-1 and TRBJ1-1, with a tentative D call TRBD1 (6 bases). The CDR3 length is 17 residues. Germline assignment: CDR1 MNHNS and CDR2 SASEGT. V shed 4 bases and J shed 6 bases, with 24 bases lying between them. The CDR3 coding sequence is TGTGCCAGCAGTGTCGGGACAACGAGGGCCCGCTGGGCTGAAGCTTTCTTT. Its translation is CASSVGTTRARWAEAFF.

This chain uses TRBV20-1 with TRBJ1-2; tentative D call: TRBD1 (5 bases). Trimming cost V 1 base and J 4 bases, with 13 bases left between them. The CDR3 spans 14 residues. The germline V gene has CDR1 DFQATT and CDR2 SNEGSKA (reference sequence). The CDR3 DNA sequence: TGCAGTGCTAGAGGTCGCCGGGACTTCTATGGCTACACCTTC. It codes for CSARGRRDFYGYTF.

V is TRBV7-9 and J is TRBJ2-7; 8 nucleotides line up with TRBD2. The germline gives CDR1 SEHNR, CDR2 FQNEAQ (reference sequence). J lost 6 bases, V lost 3 bases, and 7 bases had no gene match. The CDR3 covers 14 residues. CDR3 in DNA: TGTGCCAGCAGCTTCGAGCGGGAGTCAGTCGAGCAGTACTTC. Protein sequence: CASSFERESVEQYF.

The J gene is TRBJ1-2, the V gene TRBV5-1, with 7 bases matching TRBD1. This CDR3 has 15 residues. Unmatched junction bases numbered 14, after V lost 4 bases and J lost 8 bases. Germline CDR1 reads SGHRS; CDR2 reads YFSETQ. Here the CDR3 reads CASSPVGQAPWGYTF. DNA of the CDR3: TGCGCCAGCAGCCCCGTTGGACAGGCTCCCTGGGGCTACACCTTC.

Turning to this clonotype: No conserved phenylalanine or tryptophan ends this CDR3, so it is likely a read error. The chain recombines TRBV5-6 with TRBJ2-5; D unresolved. Trimming took 0 bases from V and 5 from J, leaving 8 bases between them. CDR1 is SGHDT, CDR2 YYEEEE, per germline. This CDR3 spans 13 amino acids. CDR3 loop: CASSLDGPETQYL. CDR3 DNA sequence: TGTGCCAGCAGCTTGGACGGGCCGGAGACCCAGTACTTA.

A word on this clonotype: One end of the junction varies from germline; a read error may be responsible. V and J are TRBV4-1 and TRBJ2-3; a weak D match, TRBD2 (6 bases). CDR1 and CDR2 (germline): MGHRA, YSYEKL. The CDR3 runs to 17 residues. This chain's CDR3 is CASRQDGAGIAADTPSF. The CDR3 region has the DNA TGCGCCAGCCGCCAAGATGGAGCAGGGATAGCGGCAGATACGCCGTCTTTT.

This clonotype was seen only a few times. The conserved closing phenylalanine or tryptophan is absent in this CDR3, likely reflecting a read error. It is unclear where the CDR3 begins or ends on the DNA, so no DNA is shown, and the CDR3 is as TCRdb lists it. This sequence joins TRBV6-1 and TRBJ2-7; TRBD1, the table's D call, was not compared with the DNA. The CDR3 is 11 residues long, ends included. Germline V gene lookup returns CDR1 MNHNS and CDR2 SASEGT. The CDR3 here is CASSEGAGTFS.

The chain combines TRBV7-8 with TRBJ1-6; D remains unclear. The CDR3 is 14 residues long. The germline V and J ends were trimmed by 2 bases and 8 bases, with 10 bases remaining between them. Looked up from germline, CDR1 is SGHVS and CDR2 is FQNEAQ. DNA for the CDR3: TGTGCCAGCAGCTTACTCGGGTCGGATTCACCCCTCCACTTT. It yields the protein CASSLLGSDSPLHF.

This clonotype was picked up many times. The rearrangement joins TRBV7-2 to TRBJ2-3, with a weak D call TRBD2 (6 bases). CDR1 and CDR2 (germline): SGHTA, FQGNSA. V was trimmed by 2 bases and J by 10 bases, leaving 19 bases between them. CDR3 size: 15 residues. The CDR3: CASSLFILVGGAQYF. The CDR3 nucleotides are TGTGCCAGCAGCTTATTTATCCTCGTTGGAGGGGCGCAGTATTTT.

By sample fraction, this clonotype is large. J is TRBJ2-1 and V is TRBV24-1, with D maybe TRBD2 (5 bases). The CDR3 is 16 amino acids. Trimming pared 5 bases from V and 6 bases from J, leaving 19 bases between. CDR1 KGHDR and CDR2 SFDVKD come from the germline V gene. The chain's CDR3 is CATSASGRTDLNEQFF. CDR3 nucleotides: TGTGCCACCAGTGCTTCCGGACGGACTGACCTCAATGAGCAGTTCTTC.

This clonotype was seen only once. The chain recombines TRBV10-3 with TRBJ1-1; D call uncertain. The length of the CDR3 is 14 residues. V gave up 3 bases and J gave up 1 base, with 9 bases separating them. Germline-derived CDR1 and CDR2 are ENHRY and SYGVKD. CDR3 sequence reads: CAISDGRPNTEAFF. CDR3 in DNA: TGTGCCATCAGTGACGGGAGACCGAACACTGAAGCTTTCTTT.